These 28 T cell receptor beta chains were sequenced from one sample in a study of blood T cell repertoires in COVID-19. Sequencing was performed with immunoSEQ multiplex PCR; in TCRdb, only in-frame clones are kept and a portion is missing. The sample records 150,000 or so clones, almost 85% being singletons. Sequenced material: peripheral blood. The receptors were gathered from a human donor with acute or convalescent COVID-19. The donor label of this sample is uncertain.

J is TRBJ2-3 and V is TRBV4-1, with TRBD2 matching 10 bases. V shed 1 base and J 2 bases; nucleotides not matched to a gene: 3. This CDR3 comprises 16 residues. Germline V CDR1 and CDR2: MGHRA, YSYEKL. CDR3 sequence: CASSQGAGGPTDTQYF. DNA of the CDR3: TGCGCCAGCAGCCAAGGAGCGGGGGGGCCCACAGATACGCAGTATTTT.

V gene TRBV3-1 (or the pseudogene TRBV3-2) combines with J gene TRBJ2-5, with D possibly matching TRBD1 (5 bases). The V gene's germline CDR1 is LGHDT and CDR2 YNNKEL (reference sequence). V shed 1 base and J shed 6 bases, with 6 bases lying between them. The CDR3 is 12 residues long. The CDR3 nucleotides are TGTGCCAGCAGCCAAGGGGGCAAGACCCAGTACTTC. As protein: CASSQGGKTQYF.

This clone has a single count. The CDR3 nucleotides read TGTGCCAGCAGCCAACGACAGCAGAATGAAAAACTGTTTTTT. It yields the protein CASSQRQQNEKLFF. V and J are TRBV3-1 (or the pseudogene TRBV3-2) and TRBJ1-4; maybe TRBD1 (5 bases). The CDR3 sequence is 14 residues long. Germline V lookup: CDR1 LGHDT, CDR2 YNNKEL (reference sequence). V lost 2 bases and J 5 bases, leaving 9 bases between the germline ends.

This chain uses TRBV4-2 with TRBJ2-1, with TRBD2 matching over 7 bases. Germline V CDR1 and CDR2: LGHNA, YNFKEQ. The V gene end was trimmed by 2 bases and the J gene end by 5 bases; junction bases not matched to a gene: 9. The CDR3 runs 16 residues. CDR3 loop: CASSQLTTSRNNEQFF. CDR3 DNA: TGTGCCAGCAGCCAACTTACGACTAGCCGGAACAATGAGCAGTTCTTC.

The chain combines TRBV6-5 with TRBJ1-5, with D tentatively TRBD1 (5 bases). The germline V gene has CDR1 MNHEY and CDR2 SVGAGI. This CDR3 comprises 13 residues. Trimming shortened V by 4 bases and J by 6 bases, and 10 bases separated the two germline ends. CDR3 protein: CASSWGGSQPQHF. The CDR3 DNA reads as TGTGCCAGCAGTTGGGGGGGGAGTCAGCCCCAGCATTTT.

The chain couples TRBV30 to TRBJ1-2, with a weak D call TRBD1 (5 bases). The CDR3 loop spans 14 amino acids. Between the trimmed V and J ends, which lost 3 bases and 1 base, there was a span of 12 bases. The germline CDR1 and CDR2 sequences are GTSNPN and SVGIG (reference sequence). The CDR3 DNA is TGTGCCTGGAGGGGGGACTCCCTTAACTATGGCTACACCTTC. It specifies CAWRGDSLNYGYTF.

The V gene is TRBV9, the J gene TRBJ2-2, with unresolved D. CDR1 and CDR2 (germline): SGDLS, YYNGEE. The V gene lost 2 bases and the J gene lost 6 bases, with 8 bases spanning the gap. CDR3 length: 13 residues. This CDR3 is CASSVEISGELFF. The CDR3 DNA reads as TGTGCCAGCAGCGTTGAGATCTCCGGGGAGCTGTTTTTT.

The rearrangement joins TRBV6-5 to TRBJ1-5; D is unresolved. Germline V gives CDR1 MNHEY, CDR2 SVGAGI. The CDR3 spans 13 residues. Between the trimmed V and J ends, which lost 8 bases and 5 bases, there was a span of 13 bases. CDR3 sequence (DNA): TGTGCCAGCGCTAGTCGTTGGGATCAGCCCCAGCATTTT. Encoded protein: CASASRWDQPQHF.

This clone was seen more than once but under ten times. The CDR3 DNA reads TGTGCCAGTAGTCTTGACAGCCGAAAAACCCGCCTTGAAGCTTTCTTT. This sequence encodes CASSLDSRKTRLEAFF. The chain carries TRBV19 and TRBJ1-1, with D perhaps matching TRBD1 (5 bases). CDR3 length: 16 amino acids. The V and J ends lost 5 bases and 7 bases respectively, with 23 bases between them. Germline CDR1 is LNHDA and CDR2 is SQIVND (reference sequence). The whole variable domain, filled in from reference TRBV19 and TRBJ1-1, reads DGGITQSPKYLFRKEGQNVTLSCEQNLNHDAMYWYRQDPGQGLRLIYYSQIVNDFQKGDIAEGYSVSREKKESFPLTVTSAQKNPTAFYLCASSLDSRKTRLEAFFGQGTRLTVV.

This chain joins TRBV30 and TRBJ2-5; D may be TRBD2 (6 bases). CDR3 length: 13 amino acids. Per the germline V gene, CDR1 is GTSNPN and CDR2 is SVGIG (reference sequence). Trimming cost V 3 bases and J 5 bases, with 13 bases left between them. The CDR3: CAWRVGGAETQYF. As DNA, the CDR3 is TGTGCCTGGAGGGTGGGGGGTGCGGAGACCCAGTACTTC.

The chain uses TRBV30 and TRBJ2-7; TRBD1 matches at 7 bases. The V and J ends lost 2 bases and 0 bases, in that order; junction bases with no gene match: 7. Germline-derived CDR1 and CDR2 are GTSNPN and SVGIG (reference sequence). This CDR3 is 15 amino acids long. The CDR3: CAWSLGQHRSYEQYF. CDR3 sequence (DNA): TGTGCCTGGAGTTTGGGACAGCACCGCTCCTACGAGCAGTACTTC. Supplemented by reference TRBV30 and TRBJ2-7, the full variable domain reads SQTIHQWPATLVQPVGSPLSLECTVEGTSNPNLYWYRQAAGRGLQLLFYSVGIGQISSEVPQNLSASRPQDRQFILSSKKLLLSDSGFYLCAWSLGQHRSYEQYFGPGTRLTVT.

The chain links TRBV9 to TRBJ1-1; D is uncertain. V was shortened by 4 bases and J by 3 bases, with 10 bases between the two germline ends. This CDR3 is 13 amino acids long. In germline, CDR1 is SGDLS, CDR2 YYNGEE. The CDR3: CASSPGSDTEAFF. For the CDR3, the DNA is TGTGCCAGCAGCCCCGGTAGTGACACTGAAGCTTTCTTT.

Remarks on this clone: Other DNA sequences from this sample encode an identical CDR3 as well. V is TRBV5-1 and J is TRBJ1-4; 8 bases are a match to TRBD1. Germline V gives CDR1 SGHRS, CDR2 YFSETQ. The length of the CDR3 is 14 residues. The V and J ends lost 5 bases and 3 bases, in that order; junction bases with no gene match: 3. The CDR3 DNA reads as TGCGCCAGCAGAGGGGACAGGTCTAATGAAAAACTGTTTTTT. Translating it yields CASRGDRSNEKLFF.

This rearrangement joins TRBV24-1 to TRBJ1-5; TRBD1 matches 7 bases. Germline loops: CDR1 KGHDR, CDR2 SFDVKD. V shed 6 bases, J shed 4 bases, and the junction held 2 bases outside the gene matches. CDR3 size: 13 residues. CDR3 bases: TGTGCCACCAGTTGGGGACAGAATCAGCCCCAGCATTTT. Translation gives CATSWGQNQPQHF.

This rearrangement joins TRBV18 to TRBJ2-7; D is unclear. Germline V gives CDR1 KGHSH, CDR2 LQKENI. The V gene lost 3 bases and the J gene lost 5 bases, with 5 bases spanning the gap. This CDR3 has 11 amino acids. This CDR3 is CASSPEHEQYF. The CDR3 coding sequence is TGTGCCAGCTCACCCGAGCACGAGCAGTACTTC.

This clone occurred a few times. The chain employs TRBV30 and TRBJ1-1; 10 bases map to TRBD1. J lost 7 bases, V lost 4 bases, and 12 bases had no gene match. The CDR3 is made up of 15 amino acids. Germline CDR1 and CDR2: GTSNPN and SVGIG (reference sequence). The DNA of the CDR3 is TGTGCCTGGACCCCTACGACAGGGGGCAGGGGTGAAGCTTTCTTT. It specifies CAWTPTTGGRGEAFF.

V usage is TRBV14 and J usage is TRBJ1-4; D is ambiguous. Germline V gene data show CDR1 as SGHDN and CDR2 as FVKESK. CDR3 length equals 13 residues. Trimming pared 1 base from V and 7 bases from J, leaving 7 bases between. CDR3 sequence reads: CASSQVGGEKLFF. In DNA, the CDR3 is TGTGCCAGCAGCCAAGTAGGCGGTGAAAAACTGTTTTTT.

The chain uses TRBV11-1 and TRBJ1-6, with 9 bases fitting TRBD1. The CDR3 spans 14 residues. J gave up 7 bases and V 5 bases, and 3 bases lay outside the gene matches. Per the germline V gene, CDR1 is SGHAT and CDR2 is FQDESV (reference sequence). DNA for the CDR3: TGTGCCAGCAGCAAGACAGGGGGAAATTCACCCCTCCACTTT. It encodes CASSKTGGNSPLHF.

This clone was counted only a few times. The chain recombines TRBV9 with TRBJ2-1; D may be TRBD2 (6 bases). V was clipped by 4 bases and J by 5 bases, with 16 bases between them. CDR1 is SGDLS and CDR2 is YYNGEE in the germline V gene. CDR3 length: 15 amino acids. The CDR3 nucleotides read TGTGCCAGCAGCCTAGGTGGGGGGTCCAACAATGAGCAGTTCTTC. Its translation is CASSLGGGSNNEQFF.

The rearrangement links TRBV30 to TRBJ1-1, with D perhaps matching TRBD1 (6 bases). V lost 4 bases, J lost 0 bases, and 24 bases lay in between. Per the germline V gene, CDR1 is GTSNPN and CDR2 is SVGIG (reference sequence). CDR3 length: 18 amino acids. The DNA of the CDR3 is TGTGCCTGGAACCGGGGGGCCCACCGGACGGGCATGAACACTGAAGCTTTCTTT. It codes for CAWNRGAHRTGMNTEAFF.

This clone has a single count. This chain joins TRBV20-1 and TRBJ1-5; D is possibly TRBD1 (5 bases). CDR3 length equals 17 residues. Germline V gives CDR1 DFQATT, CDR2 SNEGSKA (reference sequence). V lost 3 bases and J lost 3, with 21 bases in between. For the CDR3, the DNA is TGCAGTGCTAGTCCGGGGGACCTCCCTCAGGCCAATCAGCCCCAGCATTTT. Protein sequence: CSASPGDLPQANQPQHF.

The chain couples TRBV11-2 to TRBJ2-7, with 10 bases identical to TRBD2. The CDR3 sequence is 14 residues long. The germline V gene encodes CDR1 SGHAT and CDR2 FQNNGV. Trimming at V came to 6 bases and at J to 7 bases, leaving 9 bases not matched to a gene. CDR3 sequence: CASRLLAGAGEQYF. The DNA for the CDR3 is TGTGCCAGCAGGCTCCTAGCGGGGGCGGGAGAGCAGTACTTC.

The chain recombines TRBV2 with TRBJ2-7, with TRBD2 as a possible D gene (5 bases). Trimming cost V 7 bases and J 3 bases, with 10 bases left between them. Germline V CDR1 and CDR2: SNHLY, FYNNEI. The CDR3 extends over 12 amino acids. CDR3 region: CASTREDYEQYF. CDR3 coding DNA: TGTGCCAGCACGAGGGAAGACTACGAGCAGTACTTC.

The CDR3 reads CAPGTLYTEAFF. In nucleotides, the CDR3 is TGTGCCCCCGGGACACTCTACACTGAAGCTTTCTTT. The genes are TRBV6-5 and TRBJ1-1; a possible D gene is TRBD1 (6 bases). Trimming removed 11 bases at V and 3 bases at J, with 13 bases between. The CDR3 is 12 residues long. Per germline, CDR1 MNHEY and CDR2 SVGAGI.

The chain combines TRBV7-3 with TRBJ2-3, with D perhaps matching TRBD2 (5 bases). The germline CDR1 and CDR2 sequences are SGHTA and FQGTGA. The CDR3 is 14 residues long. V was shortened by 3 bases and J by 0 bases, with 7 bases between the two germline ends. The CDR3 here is CASSLDSSTDTQYF. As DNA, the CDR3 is TGTGCCAGCAGCTTGGACTCTAGCACAGATACGCAGTATTTT. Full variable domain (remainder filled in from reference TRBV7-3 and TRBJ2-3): GAGVSQTPSNKVTEKGKYVELRCDPISGHTALYWYRQSLGQGPEFLIYFQGTGAADDSGLPNDRFFAVRPEGSVSTLKIQRTERGDSAVYLCASSLDSSTDTQYFGPGTRLTVL.

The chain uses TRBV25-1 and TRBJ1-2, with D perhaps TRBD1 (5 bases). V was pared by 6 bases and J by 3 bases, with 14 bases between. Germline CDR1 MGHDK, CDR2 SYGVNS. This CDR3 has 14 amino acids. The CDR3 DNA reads TGTGCCAGCAGCAGGGCTGGCAACTACTATGGCTACACCTTC. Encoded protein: CASSRAGNYYGYTF.

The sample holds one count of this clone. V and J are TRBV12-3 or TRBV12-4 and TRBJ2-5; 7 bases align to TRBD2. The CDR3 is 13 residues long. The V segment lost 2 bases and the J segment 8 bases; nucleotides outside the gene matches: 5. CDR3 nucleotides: TGTGCCAGCAGTTTAAAGGCGGGGGTAACCCAGTACTTC. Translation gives CASSLKAGVTQYF.

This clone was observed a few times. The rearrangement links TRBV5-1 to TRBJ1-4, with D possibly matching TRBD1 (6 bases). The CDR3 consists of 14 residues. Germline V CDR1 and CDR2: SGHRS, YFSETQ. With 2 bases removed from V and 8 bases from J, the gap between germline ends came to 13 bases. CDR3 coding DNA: TGCGCCAGCAGCTTACAGGGTGTCGGCGAAAAACTGTTTTTT. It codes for CASSLQGVGEKLFF.